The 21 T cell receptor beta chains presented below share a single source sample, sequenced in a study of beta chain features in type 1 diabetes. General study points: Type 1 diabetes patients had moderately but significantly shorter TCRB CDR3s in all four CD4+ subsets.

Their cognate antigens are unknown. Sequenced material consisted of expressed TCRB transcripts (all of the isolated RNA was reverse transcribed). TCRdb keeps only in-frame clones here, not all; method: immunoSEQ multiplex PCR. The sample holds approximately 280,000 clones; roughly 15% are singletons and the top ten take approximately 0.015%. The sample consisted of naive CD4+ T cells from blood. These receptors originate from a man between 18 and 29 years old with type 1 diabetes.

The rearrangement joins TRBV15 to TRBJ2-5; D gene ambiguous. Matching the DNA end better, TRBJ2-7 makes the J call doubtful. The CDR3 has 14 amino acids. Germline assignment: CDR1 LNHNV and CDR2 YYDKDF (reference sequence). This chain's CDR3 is CATSFDSYLNEQYF. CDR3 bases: TGTGCCACCAGCTTCGACTCGTACCTAAACGAGCAGTACTTC.

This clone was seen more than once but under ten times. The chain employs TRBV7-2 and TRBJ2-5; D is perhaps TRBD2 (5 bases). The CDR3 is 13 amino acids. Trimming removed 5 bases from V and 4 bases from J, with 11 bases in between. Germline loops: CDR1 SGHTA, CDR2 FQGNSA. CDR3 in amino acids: CASSRPGLETQYF. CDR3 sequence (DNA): TGTGCCAGCAGCCGCCCGGGATTAGAGACCCAGTACTTC.

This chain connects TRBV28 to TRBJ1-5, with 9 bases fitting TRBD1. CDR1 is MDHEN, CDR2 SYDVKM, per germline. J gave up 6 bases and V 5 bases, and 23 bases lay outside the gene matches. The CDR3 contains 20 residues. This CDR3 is CASSPYGAWGTGKVSQPQHF. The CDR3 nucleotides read TGTGCCAGCAGTCCCTATGGGGCATGGGGGACAGGGAAGGTCTCTCAGCCCCAGCATTTT.

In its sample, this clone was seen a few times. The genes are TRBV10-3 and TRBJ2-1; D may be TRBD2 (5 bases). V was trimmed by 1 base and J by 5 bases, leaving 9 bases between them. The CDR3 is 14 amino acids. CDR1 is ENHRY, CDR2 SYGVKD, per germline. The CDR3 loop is CAISEWSSNNEQFF. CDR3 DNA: TGTGCCATCAGTGAGTGGTCTAGCAACAATGAGCAGTTCTTC.

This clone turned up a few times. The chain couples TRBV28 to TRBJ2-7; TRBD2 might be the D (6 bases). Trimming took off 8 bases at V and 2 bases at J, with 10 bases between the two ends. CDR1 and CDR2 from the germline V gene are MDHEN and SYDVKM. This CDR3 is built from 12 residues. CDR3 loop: CASGREAYEQYF. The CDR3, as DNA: TGTGCCAGCGGGCGGGAAGCCTACGAGCAGTACTTC.

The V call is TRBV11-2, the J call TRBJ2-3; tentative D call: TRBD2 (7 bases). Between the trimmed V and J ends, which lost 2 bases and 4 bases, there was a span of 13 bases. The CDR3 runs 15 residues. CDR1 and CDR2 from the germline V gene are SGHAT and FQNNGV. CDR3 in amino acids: CASSLTGGTPDTQYF. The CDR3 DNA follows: TGTGCCAGCAGCTTAACGGGGGGCACCCCAGATACGCAGTATTTT.

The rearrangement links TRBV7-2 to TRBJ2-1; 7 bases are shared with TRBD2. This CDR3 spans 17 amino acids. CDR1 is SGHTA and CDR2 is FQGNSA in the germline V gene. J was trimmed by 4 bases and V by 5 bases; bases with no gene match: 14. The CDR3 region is CASSPRPRGGRYNEQFF. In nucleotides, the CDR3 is TGTGCCAGCAGCCCGCGGCCTCGCGGGGGTCGATACAATGAGCAGTTCTTC.

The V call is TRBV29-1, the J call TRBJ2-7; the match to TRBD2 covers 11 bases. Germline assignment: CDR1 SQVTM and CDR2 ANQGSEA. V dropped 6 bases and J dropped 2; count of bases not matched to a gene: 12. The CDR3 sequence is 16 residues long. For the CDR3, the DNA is TGCAGCGTGCGAGGCAGGGCGGGACTAGCGGCCTACGAGCAGTACTTC. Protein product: CSVRGRAGLAAYEQYF.

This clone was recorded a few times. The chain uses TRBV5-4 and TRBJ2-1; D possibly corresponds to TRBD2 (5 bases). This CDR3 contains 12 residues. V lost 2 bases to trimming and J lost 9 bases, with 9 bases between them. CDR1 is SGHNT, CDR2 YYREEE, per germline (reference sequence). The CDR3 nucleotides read TGTGCCAGCAGCTTAAGGAGCGGTGAGCAGTTCTTC. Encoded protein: CASSLRSGEQFF.

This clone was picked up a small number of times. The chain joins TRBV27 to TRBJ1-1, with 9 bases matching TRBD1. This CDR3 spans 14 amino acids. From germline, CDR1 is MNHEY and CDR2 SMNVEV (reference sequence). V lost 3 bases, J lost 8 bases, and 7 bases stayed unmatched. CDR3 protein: CASSFDGQGLEAFF. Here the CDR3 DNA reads TGTGCCAGCAGTTTTGATGGACAGGGGTTGGAAGCTTTCTTT.

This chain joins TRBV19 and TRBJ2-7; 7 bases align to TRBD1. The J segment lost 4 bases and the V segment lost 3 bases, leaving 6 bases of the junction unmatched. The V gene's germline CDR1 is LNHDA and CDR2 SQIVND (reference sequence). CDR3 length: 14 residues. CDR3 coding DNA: TGTGCCAGTAGTATGACGACAGGGAAGTACGAGCAGTACTTC. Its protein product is CASSMTTGKYEQYF. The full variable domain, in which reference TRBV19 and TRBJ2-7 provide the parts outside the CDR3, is DGGITQSPKYLFRKEGQNVTLSCEQNLNHDAMYWYRQDPGQGLRLIYYSQIVNDFQKGDIAEGYSVSREKKESFPLTVTSAQKNPTAFYLCASSMTTGKYEQYFGPGTRLTVT.

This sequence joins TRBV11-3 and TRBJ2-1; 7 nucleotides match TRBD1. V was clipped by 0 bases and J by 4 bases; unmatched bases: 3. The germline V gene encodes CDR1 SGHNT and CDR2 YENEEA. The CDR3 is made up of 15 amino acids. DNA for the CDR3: TGTGCCAGCAGCTTAGAGGGACAGCCATACAATGAGCAGTTCTTC. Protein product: CASSLEGQPYNEQFF.

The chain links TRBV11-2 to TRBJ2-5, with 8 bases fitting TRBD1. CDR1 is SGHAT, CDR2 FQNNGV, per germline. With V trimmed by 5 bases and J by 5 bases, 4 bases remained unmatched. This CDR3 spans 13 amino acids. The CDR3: CASSLGQAETQYF. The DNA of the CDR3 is TGTGCCAGCAGCCTGGGACAGGCCGAGACCCAGTACTTC.

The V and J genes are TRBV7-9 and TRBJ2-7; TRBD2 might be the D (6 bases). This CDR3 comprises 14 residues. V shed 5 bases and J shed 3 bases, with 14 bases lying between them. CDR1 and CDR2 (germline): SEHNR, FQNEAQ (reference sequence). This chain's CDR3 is CASSPGTGNYEQYF. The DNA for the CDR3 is TGTGCCAGCAGCCCCGGGACTGGGAACTACGAGCAGTACTTC. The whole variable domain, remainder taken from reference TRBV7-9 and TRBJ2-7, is DTGVSQNPRHKITKRGQNVTFRCDPISEHNRLYWYRQTLGQGPEFLTYFQNEAQLEKSRLLSDRFSAERPKGSFSTLEIQRTEQGDSAMYLCASSPGTGNYEQYFGPGTRLTVT.

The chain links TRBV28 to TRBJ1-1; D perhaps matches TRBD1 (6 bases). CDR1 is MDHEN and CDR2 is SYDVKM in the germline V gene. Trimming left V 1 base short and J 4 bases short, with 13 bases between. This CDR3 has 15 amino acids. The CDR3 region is CASSLSFRGFTEAFF. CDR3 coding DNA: TGTGCCAGCAGTTTATCTTTCAGGGGCTTCACTGAAGCTTTCTTT. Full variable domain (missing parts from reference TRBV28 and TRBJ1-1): DVKVTQSSRYLVKRTGEKVFLECVQDMDHENMFWYRQDPGLGLRLIYFSYDVKMKEKGDIPEGYSVSREKKERFSLILESASTNQTSMYLCASSLSFRGFTEAFFGQGTRLTVV.

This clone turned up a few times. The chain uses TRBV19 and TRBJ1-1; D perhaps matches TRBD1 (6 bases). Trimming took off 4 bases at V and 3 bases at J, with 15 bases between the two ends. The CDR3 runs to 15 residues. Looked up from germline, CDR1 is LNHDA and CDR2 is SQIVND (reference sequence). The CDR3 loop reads CASSTTGKYDTEAFF. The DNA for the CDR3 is TGTGCCAGTAGTACAACAGGGAAATATGACACTGAAGCTTTCTTT.

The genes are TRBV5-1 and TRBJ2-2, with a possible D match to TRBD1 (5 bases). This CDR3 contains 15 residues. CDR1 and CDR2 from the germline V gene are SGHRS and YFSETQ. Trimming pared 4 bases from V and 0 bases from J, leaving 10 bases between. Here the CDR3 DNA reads TGCGCCAGCAGCGAGCAGGGCGCGAACACCGGGGAGCTGTTTTTT. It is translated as CASSEQGANTGELFF.

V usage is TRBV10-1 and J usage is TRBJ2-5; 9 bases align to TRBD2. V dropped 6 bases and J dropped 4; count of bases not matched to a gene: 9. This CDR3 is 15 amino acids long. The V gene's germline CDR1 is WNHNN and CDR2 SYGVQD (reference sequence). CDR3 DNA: TGCGCCAGCAGGCCCGGCGGAGCGGGAGGAGAGACCCAGTACTTC. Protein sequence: CASRPGGAGGETQYF.

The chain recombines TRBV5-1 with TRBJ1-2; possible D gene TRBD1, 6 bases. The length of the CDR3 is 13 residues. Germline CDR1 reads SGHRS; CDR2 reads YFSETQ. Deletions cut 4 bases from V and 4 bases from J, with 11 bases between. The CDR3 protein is CASSPDSFYGYTF. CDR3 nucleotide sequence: TGCGCCAGCAGCCCGGACAGCTTCTATGGCTACACCTTC.

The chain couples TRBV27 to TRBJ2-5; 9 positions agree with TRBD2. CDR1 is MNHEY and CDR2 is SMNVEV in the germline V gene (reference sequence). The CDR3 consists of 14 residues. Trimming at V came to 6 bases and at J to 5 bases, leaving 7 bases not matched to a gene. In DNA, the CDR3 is TGTGCCAGCAGCTTTAGCGGGAGCAGGGAGACCCAGTACTTC. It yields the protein CASSFSGSRETQYF.

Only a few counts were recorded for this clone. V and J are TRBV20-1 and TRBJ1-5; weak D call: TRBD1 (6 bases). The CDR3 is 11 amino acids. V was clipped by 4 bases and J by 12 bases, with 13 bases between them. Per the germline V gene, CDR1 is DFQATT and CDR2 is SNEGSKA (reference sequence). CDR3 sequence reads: CSAIQGFIQHF. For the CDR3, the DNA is TGCAGTGCTATCCAGGGGTTTATCCAGCATTTT.